This T cell receptor (beta chain) was profiled in a study of beta chain features in type 1 diabetes. The study, taken as a whole, reports: Cells carrying high TCR expression could end up over-represented when cDNA is sequenced.

As to this clone: Its target is unknown. The identical CDR3 is also encoded by other nucleotide sequences in the sample.

This CDR3 is built from 14 residues. Trimming cost V 0 bases and J 4 bases, with 7 bases left between them. Germline CDR1 reads GTSNPN; CDR2 reads SVGIG (reference sequence). Isolated RNA was reverse transcribed in full, so expressed TCRB transcripts were sequenced. Here immunoSEQ multiplex PCR was the method, and the copy in TCRdb shows in-frame clones only, minus some. The repertoire has around 250,000 clones, about 63% of them found once; the top ten carry approximately 0.053%. The clonotype comes from a man in his thirties or forties in good health. The sequenced sample was naive CD4+ T cells from blood. The V and J genes are TRBV30 and TRBJ1-6; D not resolved. The CDR3 loop is CAWSVSQYNSPLHF. CDR3 DNA sequence: TGTGCCTGGAGTGTAAGCCAGTATAATTCACCCCTCCACTTT.